The 16 T cell receptor beta chains presented below share a single source sample, sequenced in a study of T cells in Graves' hyperthyroidism and ophthalmopathy (dated by TCRdb to the late 2010s). Libraries were constructed by multiplex PCR. TCRdb lists the instrument as Illumina HiSeq 2000. TCR beta CDR3 regions were amplified from RNA transcripts. The first round of RT-PCR for the TCR CDR3 was performed with the HTBI primer set and the Qiagen OneStep RT-PCR kit. TCRdb reran the public reads through fastp at Q25 and MiXCR, keeping productive beta chains. Each record represents a unique CDR3 protein, reported with the most common genes and DNA among its rows. The sample data list approximately 700,000 distinct CDR3 sequences, and roughly 17% of these were observed just once. The ten largest clones add up to roughly 8% of the sample. Sequenced sample: blood. These TCRs come from a man between 18 and 29 years old with Graves' hyperthyroidism.

The CDR3 DNA follows: TGTGCCAGCAGTTACTCGGGCAGTACCTATGGCTACACCTTC. This translates into CASSYSGSTYGYTF. The V gene is TRBV6-5, the J gene TRBJ1-2; no reliable D call. The length of the CDR3 is 14 residues. Germline loops: CDR1 MNHEY, CDR2 SVGAGI. V was shortened by 0 bases and J by 4 bases, with 9 bases between the two germline ends.

The genes are TRBV28 and TRBJ1-1; a weak D match, TRBD1 (5 bases). This CDR3 contains 12 residues. V was cut by 10 bases and J by 3 bases, with 12 bases left in between. Germline CDR1 and CDR2: MDHEN and SYDVKM. Here the CDR3 reads CATRQRDTEAFF. For the CDR3, the DNA is TGTGCCACGCGACAGAGAGACACTGAAGCTTTCTTT.

The chain uses TRBV9 and TRBJ2-5; TRBD1 is a possible D gene (6 bases). The CDR3 covers 15 residues. V gave up 1 base and J gave up 2 bases, with 12 bases separating them. Germline CDR1 reads SGDLS; CDR2 reads YYNGEE. The CDR3 coding sequence is TGTGCCAGCAGCGTATCGGGACAACCACAAGAGACCCAGTACTTC. It yields the protein CASSVSGQPQETQYF.

Ten or more counts support this clonotype. The rearrangement joins TRBV5-1 to TRBJ2-3, with unresolved D. Germline CDR1 reads SGHRS; CDR2 reads YFSETQ. The CDR3 length is 15 residues. V was cut by 1 base and J by 1 base, with 10 bases left in between. The CDR3 loop is CASSLQPTGTDTQYF. The CDR3 DNA reads as TGCGCCAGCAGCTTGCAACCGACTGGCACAGATACGCAGTATTTT.

This clonotype was detected a few times. The chain couples TRBV6-1 to TRBJ2-7; D possibly uses TRBD1 or TRBD2 (6 bases each). The V end was cut by 4 bases, the J end by 6 bases, with 19 bases between. The length of the CDR3 is 15 residues. Germline loops: CDR1 MNHNS, CDR2 SASEGT. The CDR3, as DNA: TGTGCCAGCAGTGGGGGGCAGGGACTCCCTACCGAGCAGTACTTC. Its protein is CASSGGQGLPTEQYF.

This clonotype was seen many times. This chain connects TRBV5-8 to TRBJ2-3; D unclear. Trimming left V 7 bases short and J 2 bases short, with 11 bases between. The CDR3 runs 13 residues. CDR1 and CDR2 (germline): SGHTS, YDEGEE. The DNA for the CDR3 is TGTGCCAGCGGAACAAGGAACACAGATACGCAGTATTTT. Protein product: CASGTRNTDTQYF.

This clonotype was seen many times. The rearrangement uses TRBV27 and TRBJ2-2; tentative D call: TRBD2 (6 bases). CDR1 MNHEY and CDR2 SMNVEV come from the germline V gene (reference sequence). The CDR3 length is 16 residues. The V end was cut by 3 bases, the J end by 2 bases, with 13 bases between. Here the CDR3 reads CASSFGGTTNTGELFF. The CDR3 DNA is TGTGCCAGCAGTTTTGGAGGGACGACAAACACCGGGGAGCTGTTTTTT.

This clonotype has just a few counts. V is TRBV28 and J is TRBJ1-4, with D unresolved. The germline gives CDR1 MDHEN, CDR2 SYDVKM. The CDR3 consists of 14 residues. Trimming took 5 bases from V and 8 from J, leaving 15 bases between them. The CDR3 region has the DNA TGTGCCAGCAGTCCTCGGGAGAGCGGGGAAAAACTGTTTTTT. Protein product: CASSPRESGEKLFF.

The genes are TRBV7-9 and TRBJ2-2; TRBD2 matches 7 bases. The ends lost 4 bases at V and 8 bases at J; junction bases unmatched: 16. CDR3 length: 17 amino acids. CDR1 is SEHNR and CDR2 is FQNEAQ in the germline V gene (reference sequence). CDR3 sequence (DNA): TGTGCCAGCAGCTCTTCCCTAGCGGTCCGAAGAGGGGGGGAGCTGTTTTTT. Its translation: CASSSSLAVRRGGELFF.

At least ten counts were recorded for this clonotype. The chain uses TRBV28 and TRBJ2-2, with D perhaps given as TRBD1 or TRBD2 (5 bases each). Germline-derived CDR1 and CDR2 are MDHEN and SYDVKM. This CDR3 has 18 amino acids. Deletions cut 5 bases from V and 7 bases from J, with 26 bases between. The CDR3 region has the DNA TGTGCCAGCAGTCCCAGTGCAGGGACCGGGGCCAAAATCGGGGAGCTGTTTTTT. The encoded protein is CASSPSAGTGAKIGELFF. Looking up the rest from reference TRBV28 and TRBJ2-2 gives the full variable domain: DVKVTQSSRYLVKRTGEKVFLECVQDMDHENMFWYRQDPGLGLRLIYFSYDVKMKEKGDIPEGYSVSREKKERFSLILESASTNQTSMYLCASSPSAGTGAKIGELFFGEGSRLTVL.

This clonotype was counted only a few times. CDR3 in amino acids: CASSIKNRGRRYF. Written as DNA, the CDR3 is TGTGCCAGTAGTATAAAGAATAGGGGCAGGCGGTACTTC. The V gene is TRBV19, the J gene TRBJ2-7, with D possibly matching TRBD1 (5 bases). The germline V gene encodes CDR1 LNHDA and CDR2 SQIVND (reference sequence). This CDR3 has 13 residues. The germline V and J ends were trimmed by 2 bases and 12 bases, with 17 bases remaining between them.

As regards this clonotype: A much bigger clone sits one base away, suggesting this may be a read error. This rearrangement joins TRBV7-3 to TRBJ2-1; 12 bases are shared with TRBD2. Germline V lookup: CDR1 SGHTA, CDR2 FQGTGA. This CDR3 comprises 21 residues. V lost 0 bases and J lost 1; bases outside the gene matches: 13. This chain's CDR3 is CASSLTPVGASGRASYNEQFF. The CDR3, as DNA: TGTGCCAGCAGCTTAACCCCCGTTGGGGCTAGCGGGAGGGCGTCCTACAATGAGCAGTTCTTC.

The rearrangement links TRBV7-9 to TRBJ2-5; D ambiguous. Trimming removed 1 base from V and 4 bases from J, with 10 bases in between. The CDR3 spans 14 residues. The germline CDR1 and CDR2 sequences are SEHNR and FQNEAQ (reference sequence). CDR3 sequence (DNA): TGTGCCAGCAGCTTAGGCAGCCACACAGAGACCCAGTACTTC. Encoded protein: CASSLGSHTETQYF.

This chain uses TRBV10-3 with TRBJ2-1, with TRBD2 identical over 11 bases. The germline CDR1 and CDR2 sequences are ENHRY and SYGVKD. With 6 bases clipped from V and 1 base from J, the junction kept 8 bases outside the gene matches. The CDR3 has 17 amino acids. The CDR3 DNA reads as TGTGCCATCAGGGCGGGACTAGCGGTTAGTTCCTACAATGAGCAGTTCTTC. Its translation is CAIRAGLAVSSYNEQFF.

This chain uses TRBV27 with TRBJ1-1; D is unresolved. There are 15 residues in the CDR3. V was clipped by 4 bases and J by 3 bases, with 15 bases between them. Germline lookup yields CDR1 MNHEY and CDR2 SMNVEV (reference sequence). The CDR3 spells CASSSLTLGDTEAFF. The CDR3 DNA reads TGTGCCAGCAGTTCCTTGACCCTTGGGGACACTGAAGCTTTCTTT.

On this clonotype itself: This clone may be a read error of a much larger clone one base away. The chain links TRBV12-3 or TRBV12-4 to TRBJ2-5; 8 positions match TRBD2. J lost 4 bases, V lost 3 bases, and 16 bases had no gene match. The CDR3 totals 18 residues. CDR3 amino acids: CASSFAVLAAKRGETQYF. The CDR3, as DNA: TGTGCCAGCAGTTTTGCCGTACTAGCGGCCAAACGAGGAGAGACCCAGTACTTC.